The 28 T cell receptor beta chains presented below share a single source sample, sequenced in a study of blood T cells in healthy people across ages. A J-beta primer mix and a sample-barcoded 5' primer were used in a second PCR of roughly 6 to 12 cycles. TCRdb reanalysed the 5' RACE reads using MiXCR and keeps one entry per CDR3 protein. The table has some 1.5 million distinct CDR3 sequences, roughly 30% seen once; the top ten hold 6.5% to 8.5%. Sequences were obtained from blood. The receptors derive from a woman aged 30 to 39 in good health.

The chain recombines TRBV20-1 with TRBJ2-4, with 11 bases that match TRBD2. The last part of the DNA fits TRBJ2-7 better; the J call may be wrong. The CDR3 length is 15 residues. Germline CDR1 reads DFQATT; CDR2 reads SNEGSKA (reference sequence). DNA of the CDR3: TGCAGTGCTAGAGATGTAACTAGCGGGAGCTGCGAGCAGTACTTC. Translating it yields CSARDVTSGSCEQYF.

The chain has TRBV29-1 and TRBJ1-1; weak D call: TRBD1 (5 bases). This CDR3 has 11 residues. CDR1 and CDR2 (germline): SQVTM, ANQGSEA. Trimming pared 7 bases from V and 10 bases from J, leaving 16 bases between. CDR3 nucleotide sequence: TGCAGCGCGTTCGAGACAGCCGGAGCTTTCTTT. This codes for CSAFETAGAFF.

The CDR3 region is CASRSGGDNEQFF. The CDR3 nucleotides are TGCGCCAGCAGATCGGGAGGGGACAATGAGCAGTTCTTC. The V and J genes are TRBV5-1 and TRBJ2-1, with 8 bases fitting TRBD2. Per germline, CDR1 SGHRS and CDR2 YFSETQ. The ends lost 5 bases at V and 5 bases at J; junction bases unmatched: 3. The CDR3 has 13 residues.

The chain is built from TRBV12-5 and TRBJ2-7, with no clear D. The CDR3 has 15 amino acids. V shed 4 bases and J shed 9 bases, with 22 bases lying between them. Germline lookup yields CDR1 LGHNT and CDR2 FRNRAP. CDR3 sequence (DNA): TGTGCTAGTGGTTACGGGCAAGGACGGTGGATGGGGCAGTACTTC. Protein sequence: CASGYGQGRWMGQYF.

Concerning this clonotype itself: A read error may account for a junction end that differs from germline. The genes are TRBV9 and TRBJ2-7, with TRBD2 matching 11 bases. Germline V lookup: CDR1 SGDLS, CDR2 YYNGEE. The CDR3 is made up of 14 amino acids. The CDR3 bases are TGCGCCAGCAGCCCGGGACTAGCGGTAGGCGAGCAGTACTTC. It codes for CASSPGLAVGEQYF.

The rearrangement links TRBV2 to TRBJ1-1; D unresolved. The germline V gene encodes CDR1 SNHLY and CDR2 FYNNEI. CDR3 length: 13 amino acids. V was pared by 7 bases and J by 0 bases, with 9 bases between. This CDR3 is CASTRNMNTEAFF. For the CDR3, the DNA is TGTGCCAGCACCAGGAACATGAACACTGAAGCTTTCTTT.

The chain is built from TRBV4-1 and TRBJ1-5; D uncertain. The CDR3 length is 13 residues. Germline loops: CDR1 MGHRA, CDR2 YSYEKL. Between the trimmed V and J ends, which lost 1 base and 7 bases, there was a span of 8 bases. The DNA of the CDR3 is TGCGCCAGCAGCCAAGCCTCAGGACAGCCCCAGCATTTT. Translated: CASSQASGQPQHF.

This clonotype was counted only a few times. J is TRBJ2-5 and V is TRBV20-1; tentatively, D is TRBD1 (6 bases). This CDR3 spans 14 amino acids. CDR1 is DFQATT and CDR2 is SNEGSKA in the germline V gene (reference sequence). V dropped 5 bases and J dropped 3 bases, with 16 bases sitting between them. In nucleotides, the CDR3 is TGCAGTGCTTGGGTGGGGGCGGAAAAAGAGACCCAGTACTTC. Amino acids: CSAWVGAEKETQYF.

J is TRBJ2-1 and V is TRBV14; no clear D. Germline V gene data show CDR1 as SGHDN and CDR2 as FVKESK. The V gene lost 1 base and the J gene lost 10 bases, with 11 bases spanning the gap. The CDR3 has 13 amino acids. The CDR3 here is CASSQGGYGEQFF. The CDR3 DNA reads TGTGCCAGCAGCCAAGGAGGCTATGGGGAGCAGTTCTTC.

A note on this clonotype: The junction does not match germline at one end; this may be a read error. The J gene is TRBJ1-2, the V gene TRBV29-1; D is unclear. In germline, CDR1 is SQVTM, CDR2 ANQGSEA. The CDR3 length is 12 residues. The CDR3 DNA is TGCAGCGTTGAACGAACCAGCTATGGCTGCACCTTC. It yields the protein CSVERTSYGCTF.

The chain joins TRBV9 to TRBJ2-3, with D perhaps TRBD2 (5 bases). The CDR3 totals 16 residues. The V end lost 0 bases, the J end lost 0 bases, and 11 bases lay between the germline ends. Germline V gives CDR1 SGDLS, CDR2 YYNGEE. The CDR3 coding sequence is TGTGCCAGCAGCGTAGTAGTAGCGCCCAGCACAGATACGCAGTATTTT. Translation gives CASSVVVAPSTDTQYF.

The sample holds a few counts of this clonotype. V gene TRBV12-5 combines with J gene TRBJ2-6; 8 nucleotides line up with TRBD1. This CDR3 is built from 18 residues. Trimming took 1 base from V and 0 from J; bases not matched to a gene: 5. Germline loops: CDR1 LGHNT, CDR2 FRNRAP. Here the CDR3 DNA reads TGTGCTAGTGGTTTGGCTACAGGGGGGTTCTCTGGGGCCAACGTCCTGACTTTC. Translating gives CASGLATGGFSGANVLTF.

The rearrangement uses TRBV2 and TRBJ2-1; the match to TRBD2 covers 7 bases. From germline, CDR1 is SNHLY and CDR2 FYNNEI. The V gene end was trimmed by 6 bases and the J gene end by 4 bases; junction bases not matched to a gene: 12. There are 16 residues in the CDR3. CDR3 nucleotides: TGTGCCAGCAGCCCGGGGGGTGGAAGGGGTTACAATGAGCAGTTCTTC. Protein sequence: CASSPGGGRGYNEQFF.

The chain has TRBV7-9 and TRBJ1-1; D unresolved. The CDR3 totals 15 residues. Germline V lookup: CDR1 SEHNR, CDR2 FQNEAQ (reference sequence). V was cut by 2 bases and J by 11 bases, with 21 bases left in between. The CDR3 coding sequence is TGTGCCAGCAGCTTATTCGCAGGATATGGGAATGAGGCTTTCTTT. It translates to CASSLFAGYGNEAFF.

This clonotype was observed a handful of times. V usage is TRBV7-9 and J usage is TRBJ2-1; D may be TRBD1 (7 bases). In germline, CDR1 is SEHNR, CDR2 FQNEAQ (reference sequence). Deletions cut 7 bases from V and 0 bases from J, with 19 bases between. This CDR3 contains 17 residues. As DNA, the CDR3 is TGTGCCAGCAACACCGTTCAGGGGGGAAGCTCCTACAATGAGCAGTTCTTC. It translates to CASNTVQGGSSYNEQFF.

In its sample, this clonotype was seen a few times. V gene TRBV6-5 combines with J gene TRBJ2-1; tentative D call: TRBD1 (5 bases). This CDR3 has 12 residues. The germline V gene has CDR1 MNHEY and CDR2 SVGAGI. With 5 bases removed from V and 5 bases from J, the gap between germline ends came to 7 bases. CDR3 sequence: CASSTGHNEQFF. DNA for the CDR3: TGTGCCAGCAGTACAGGTCACAATGAGCAGTTCTTC.

The chain joins TRBV7-9 to TRBJ1-1; 9 nucleotides line up with TRBD1. Germline V lookup: CDR1 SEHNR, CDR2 FQNEAQ (reference sequence). There are 16 residues in the CDR3. J gave up 0 bases and V 6 bases, and 8 bases lay outside the gene matches. CDR3: CASRGDRVYMNTEAFF. CDR3 sequence (DNA): TGTGCCAGCAGGGGGGACAGGGTGTACATGAACACTGAAGCTTTCTTT.

Remarks on this clonotype: A much larger clonotype is one base distant, so this may be a read error. This chain connects TRBV29-1 to TRBJ1-2, with D perhaps matching TRBD1 (6 bases). CDR3 length: 12 amino acids. In germline, CDR1 is SQVTM, CDR2 ANQGSEA. Written as DNA, the CDR3 is TGCAGCGTTGATTTGGACAGCTATGGCTTCACCTTC. It codes for CSVDLDSYGFTF.

The sample holds a few counts of this clonotype. The chain is built from TRBV6-5 and TRBJ2-3; 9 bases are shared with TRBD2. V shed 0 bases, J shed 1 base, and the junction held 8 bases outside the gene matches. From germline, CDR1 is MNHEY and CDR2 SVGAGI. The CDR3 consists of 18 residues. The CDR3 nucleotides are TGTGCCAGCAGTTACTCGATAGGGCCTAGCGGGGGCACAGATACGCAGTATTTT. This gives the protein CASSYSIGPSGGTDTQYF.

The V and J genes are TRBV28 and TRBJ1-2, with D perhaps matching TRBD1 (6 bases). V was trimmed by 6 bases and J by 6 bases, leaving 20 bases between them. Germline V gene lookup returns CDR1 MDHEN and CDR2 SYDVKM. CDR3 length: 15 residues. CDR3 region: CASSSIPRAGDGYTF. For the CDR3, the DNA is TGTGCCAGCAGCTCCATTCCCCGGGCAGGGGATGGCTACACCTTC.

Turning to this clonotype: The junction shows a germline mismatch at one end, possibly a read error. The chain combines TRBV2 with TRBJ1-1; D gene uncertain. This CDR3 is built from 14 residues. Germline V gene lookup returns CDR1 SNHLY and CDR2 FYNNEI. Written as DNA, the CDR3 is TGTGCCAGCGGTGAATCATCGCGTCTCGCTGAAGCTTTCTTT. Protein: CASGESSRLAEAFF.

This clonotype was detected ten times or more. CDR3 sequence (DNA): TGTGCCAGCACCCACTCTTGGGGGGGCGACCACGAGCAGTACTTC. Translated: CASTHSWGGDHEQYF. The V call is TRBV5-5, the J call TRBJ2-7, with D perhaps TRBD2 (7 bases). V was cut by 6 bases and J by 5 bases, with 21 bases left in between. Germline V CDR1 and CDR2: SGHKS, YYEKEE (reference sequence). The CDR3 runs 15 residues.

In the case of this clonotype: This may be a read error: a much more frequent sequence differs by one nucleotide. The chain carries TRBV29-1 and TRBJ2-6, with D perhaps matching TRBD1 (6 bases). Looked up from germline, CDR1 is SQVTM and CDR2 is ANQGSEA. This CDR3 has 14 residues. The CDR3 here is CSVQTGYGANVPTF. For the CDR3, the DNA is TGCAGCGTTCAAACAGGGTACGGGGCCAACGTCCCGACTTTC.

This clonotype was seen ten or more times. The chain combines TRBV7-2 with TRBJ2-1, with D tentatively TRBD2 (5 bases). The CDR3 spans 11 residues. CDR1 SGHTA and CDR2 FQGNSA come from the germline V gene. V lost 8 bases and J 7 bases, leaving 9 bases between the germline ends. CDR3 bases: TGTGCCAGCGGGCCGGGGAATGAGCAGTTCTTC. This encodes CASGPGNEQFF.

V and J are TRBV29-1 and TRBJ2-4; D is unclear. Trimming removed 6 bases at V and 13 bases at J, with 16 bases between. This CDR3 has 11 amino acids. Germline V CDR1 and CDR2: SQVTM, ANQGSEA. The CDR3 loop reads CSVQEYNEQYF. The CDR3 bases are TGCAGCGTCCAGGAGTACAATGAGCAGTACTTC.

Concerning this clonotype: One junction end disagrees with the germline gene, perhaps due to a read error. The chain carries TRBV18 and TRBJ1-1; TRBD1 is a possible D gene (6 bases). The CDR3 covers 16 residues. Germline V gene data show CDR1 as KGHSH and CDR2 as LQKENI. Written as DNA, the CDR3 is TGTACCAGCTCACCAAACCGGGGACAATCGAACACTGAAGCTTTCTTT. Its translation: CTSSPNRGQSNTEAFF.

This chain links TRBV7-2 with TRBJ2-7; D remains unclear. Trimming cost V 0 bases and J 5 bases, with 17 bases left between them. This CDR3 spans 16 amino acids. CDR1 is SGHTA, CDR2 FQGNSA, per germline. CDR3 protein: CASSLASTGRRDEQYF. The CDR3 DNA reads TGTGCCAGCAGCTTAGCGTCTACGGGTCGCCGCGACGAGCAGTACTTC.

This clonotype was observed a handful of times. The CDR3 region has the DNA TGTGCCAGCAGTTTAAGGGCTTGGACCCCAGCGTTTTTT. This encodes CASSLRAWTPAFF. The V and J genes are TRBV27 and TRBJ1-4, with D hard to call. The CDR3 runs to 13 residues. CDR1 and CDR2 (germline): MNHEY, SMNVEV (reference sequence). The germline V and J ends were trimmed by 2 bases and 16 bases, with 17 bases remaining between them.